These T cell receptor beta chains were read from a single sample in a study of blood T cell repertoires in COVID-19. Measured with immunoSEQ multiplex PCR; TCRdb has only the in-frame clones, and not every one. The sample includes around 130,000 clones, 75% to 90% seen only once; the top ten take 4.3%. The sequenced material came from peripheral blood. The receptors shown here come from a human donor in a cohort sampled during active COVID-19. CDR3s include the opening cysteine and the closing phenylalanine or tryptophan. A D gene is named only where the DNA matches it firmly. Only part of the rows carry a size: once, few, many, or a class if the clone is expanded.

CDR3aa: CASSLINSGELFF
CDR3nt: TGTGCCAGCAGTTTGATCAACAGCGGGGAGCTGTTTTTT
d_gene: .
abundance: .
v_gene: TRBV12-3/TRBV12-4
j_gene: TRBJ2-2

CDR3aa: CASSMASGGLQETQYF
CDR3nt: TGTGCCAGTAGTATGGCTAGCGGGGGCCTCCAAGAGACCCAGTACTTC
d_gene: TRBD2
abundance: .
v_gene: TRBV19
j_gene: TRBJ2-5

CDR3aa: CASLGQGNEKLFF
CDR3nt: TGTGCCAGCCTGGGACAGGGTAATGAAAAACTGTTTTTT
d_gene: TRBD1
abundance: .
v_gene: TRBV27
j_gene: TRBJ1-4

CDR3aa: CASSTSSTGAPTDTQYF
CDR3nt: TGTGCCAGCAGTACTTCATCAACAGGGGCCCCCACAGATACGCAGTATTTT
d_gene: TRBD1
abundance: .
v_gene: TRBV6-2/TRBV6-3
j_gene: TRBJ2-3

CDR3aa: CASRPRRGQETQYF
CDR3nt: TGTGCCAGTAGACCGAGGAGGGGGCAGGAGACCCAGTACTTC
d_gene: .
abundance: once
v_gene: TRBV19
j_gene: TRBJ2-5

CDR3aa: CAIKARGLDEQYF
CDR3nt: TGTGCCATCAAAGCAAGGGGCTTGGACGAGCAGTACTTC
d_gene: .
abundance: .
v_gene: TRBV10-3
j_gene: TRBJ2-7

CDR3aa: CASSLGASHTGELFF
CDR3nt: TGTGCCAGCAGCTTAGGAGCGAGCCACACCGGGGAGCTGTTTTTT
d_gene: .
abundance: .
v_gene: TRBV7-6
j_gene: TRBJ2-2

CDR3aa: CASSLASGIGNEQFF
CDR3nt: TGTGCCAGCAGCTTGGCTAGCGGCATCGGGAATGAGCAGTTCTTC
d_gene: TRBD2
abundance: .
v_gene: TRBV11-3
j_gene: TRBJ2-1

CDR3aa: CASSLGLAGTDTQYF
CDR3nt: TGTGCCAGCAGCTTGGGACTAGCGGGCACAGATACGCAGTATTTT
d_gene: TRBD2
abundance: .
v_gene: TRBV5-8
j_gene: TRBJ2-3

CDR3aa: CASITGAHYEQYF
CDR3nt: TGTGCCAGCATAACAGGGGCCCACTACGAGCAGTACTTC
d_gene: TRBD1
abundance: .
v_gene: TRBV6-5
j_gene: TRBJ2-7

CDR3aa: CASSPTHNNEQFF
CDR3nt: TGTGCCAGTAGTCCAACACATAACAATGAGCAGTTCTTC
d_gene: .
abundance: .
v_gene: TRBV19
j_gene: TRBJ2-1

CDR3aa: CASSLSSGGAGGRETQYF
CDR3nt: TGTGCCAGCAGCTTATCCTCCGGAGGAGCGGGGGGGCGGGAGACCCAGTACTTC
d_gene: TRBD2
abundance: .
v_gene: TRBV7-2
j_gene: TRBJ2-5

CDR3aa: CASSTRGVGYTF
CDR3nt: TGTGCCAGCAGTACTCGCGGGGTTGGCTACACCTTC
d_gene: .
abundance: .
v_gene: TRBV6-2/TRBV6-3
j_gene: TRBJ1-2

CDR3aa: CAISERTSGGGTQYF
CDR3nt: TGTGCCATCAGTGAGAGGACTAGCGGGGGGGGGACGCAGTATTTT
d_gene: TRBD2
abundance: .
v_gene: TRBV10-3
j_gene: TRBJ2-3

CDR3aa: CATSKSGSRGNEQFF
CDR3nt: TGCGCCACCTCGAAGAGCGGGAGTCGTGGGAATGAGCAGTTCTTC
d_gene: TRBD2
abundance: .
v_gene: TRBV5-1
j_gene: TRBJ2-1

CDR3aa: CASSSGLAAAVNEQFF
CDR3nt: TGTGCCAGCAGCTCAGGACTAGCGGCCGCCGTGAATGAGCAGTTCTTC
d_gene: TRBD2
abundance: .
v_gene: TRBV7-2
j_gene: TRBJ2-1

CDR3aa: CASSQFQGSGYTF
CDR3nt: TGTGCCAGCAGCCAGTTTCAGGGCTCTGGCTACACCTTC
d_gene: .
abundance: .
v_gene: TRBV3-1/TRBV3-2
j_gene: TRBJ1-2

CDR3aa: CASSLVGGGDYGYTF
CDR3nt: TGTGCCAGCAGTTTGGTAGGGGGCGGCGACTATGGCTACACCTTC
d_gene: TRBD1
abundance: .
v_gene: TRBV28
j_gene: TRBJ1-2

CDR3aa: CASHPRGGTGELFF
CDR3nt: TGCGCCAGCCACCCGCGGGGGGGGACCGGGGAGCTGTTTTTT
d_gene: TRBD2
abundance: .
v_gene: TRBV5-1
j_gene: TRBJ2-2

CDR3aa: CASSLSGDSPLHF
CDR3nt: TGTGCCAGCAGCTTATCAGGGGATTCACCCCTCCACTTT
d_gene: .
abundance: .
v_gene: TRBV7-6
j_gene: TRBJ1-6

CDR3aa: CASSVSGGPEETQYF
CDR3nt: TGTGCCAGCAGCGTTAGCGGGGGGCCCGAAGAGACCCAGTACTTC
d_gene: TRBD2
abundance: .
v_gene: TRBV9
j_gene: TRBJ2-5

CDR3aa: CASSPGTNNEQFF
CDR3nt: TGTGCCAGCAGCCCCGGGACTAACAATGAGCAGTTCTTC
d_gene: TRBD2
abundance: .
v_gene: TRBV9
j_gene: TRBJ2-1

CDR3aa: CAISEQGVRGNQPQHF
CDR3nt: TGTGCCATCAGTGAGCAGGGGGTAAGAGGCAATCAGCCCCAGCATTTT
d_gene: TRBD1
abundance: few
v_gene: TRBV10-3
j_gene: TRBJ1-5

CDR3aa: CASSLEAVNEKLFF
CDR3nt: TGCGCCAGCAGCTTGGAGGCGGTGAATGAAAAACTGTTTTTT
d_gene: .
abundance: .
v_gene: TRBV5-1
j_gene: TRBJ1-4

CDR3aa: CASLWGHGADTQYF
CDR3nt: TGTGCCAGTCTTTGGGGGCACGGAGCAGATACGCAGTATTTT
d_gene: .
abundance: .
v_gene: TRBV6-5
j_gene: TRBJ2-3

CDR3aa: CASTRSAGYEQFF
CDR3nt: TGTGCCAGCACCCGATCGGCGGGGTATGAGCAGTTCTTC
d_gene: .
abundance: .
v_gene: TRBV7-2
j_gene: TRBJ2-1

CDR3aa: CSSGRGSEAFF
CDR3nt: TGCAGCTCGGGTCGGGGGTCTGAAGCTTTCTTT
d_gene: .
abundance: .
v_gene: TRBV29-1
j_gene: TRBJ1-1

CDR3aa: CASSRLAGNNNEQFF
CDR3nt: TGCGCCAGCAGCCGGCTAGCGGGAAATAATAATGAGCAGTTCTTC
d_gene: TRBD2
abundance: .
v_gene: TRBV5-1
j_gene: TRBJ2-1

CDR3aa: CASSYLQGKEKLFF
CDR3nt: TGTGCCAGCAGTTACTTACAGGGTAAAGAAAAACTGTTTTTT
d_gene: .
abundance: .
v_gene: TRBV6-5
j_gene: TRBJ1-4

CDR3aa: CASSQGTGYEQYF
CDR3nt: TGCGCCAGCAGCCAAGGAACTGGTTACGAGCAGTACTTC
d_gene: .
abundance: .
v_gene: TRBV4-3
j_gene: TRBJ2-7

CDR3aa: CASSVLAGAYNEQFF
CDR3nt: TGTGCCAGCAGCGTACTAGCGGGGGCCTACAATGAGCAGTTCTTC
d_gene: TRBD2
abundance: .
v_gene: TRBV9
j_gene: TRBJ2-1

CDR3aa: CASSNEETQYF
CDR3nt: TGTGCCAGCAGCAACGAAGAGACCCAGTACTTC
d_gene: .
abundance: .
v_gene: TRBV21-1
j_gene: TRBJ2-5

CDR3aa: CAWAGTGKRSYNSPLHF
CDR3nt: TGTGCCTGGGCCGGGACAGGGAAACGTTCCTATAATTCACCCCTCCACTTT
d_gene: TRBD1
abundance: .
v_gene: TRBV30
j_gene: TRBJ1-6

CDR3aa: CASSPNGAPSTDTQYF
CDR3nt: TGTGCCAGCAGCCCAAATGGGGCCCCTAGCACAGATACGCAGTATTTT
d_gene: .
abundance: .
v_gene: TRBV11-2
j_gene: TRBJ2-3

CDR3aa: CASSPTGQGDNQPQHF
CDR3nt: TGTGCCAGCAGCCCGACGGGACAGGGTGACAATCAGCCCCAGCATTTT
d_gene: TRBD1
abundance: .
v_gene: TRBV9
j_gene: TRBJ1-5